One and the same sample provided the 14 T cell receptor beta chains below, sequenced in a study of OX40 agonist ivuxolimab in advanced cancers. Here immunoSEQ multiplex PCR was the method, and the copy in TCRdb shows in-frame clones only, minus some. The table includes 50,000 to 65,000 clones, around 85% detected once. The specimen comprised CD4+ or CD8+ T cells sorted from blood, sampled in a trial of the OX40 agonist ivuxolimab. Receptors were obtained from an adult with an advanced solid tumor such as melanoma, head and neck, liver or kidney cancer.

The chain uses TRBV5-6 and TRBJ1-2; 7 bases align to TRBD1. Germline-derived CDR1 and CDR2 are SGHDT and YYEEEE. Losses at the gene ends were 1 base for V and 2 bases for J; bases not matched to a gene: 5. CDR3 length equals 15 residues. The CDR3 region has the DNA TGTGCCAGCAGCTTGCGGGACAGCTACAACTATGGCTACACCTTC. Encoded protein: CASSLRDSYNYGYTF.

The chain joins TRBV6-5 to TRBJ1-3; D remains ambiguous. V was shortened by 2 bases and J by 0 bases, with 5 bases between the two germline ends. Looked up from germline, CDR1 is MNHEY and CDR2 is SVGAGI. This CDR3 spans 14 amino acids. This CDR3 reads CASSYLGSGNTIYF. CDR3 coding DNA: TGTGCCAGCAGTTACCTGGGCTCTGGAAACACCATATATTTT.

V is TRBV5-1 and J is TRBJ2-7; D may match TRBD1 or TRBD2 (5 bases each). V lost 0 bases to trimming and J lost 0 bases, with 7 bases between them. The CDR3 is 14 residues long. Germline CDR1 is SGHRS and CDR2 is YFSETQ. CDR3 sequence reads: CASSLGGFSYEQYF. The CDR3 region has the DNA TGCGCCAGCAGCTTGGGGGGGTTCTCCTACGAGCAGTACTTC.

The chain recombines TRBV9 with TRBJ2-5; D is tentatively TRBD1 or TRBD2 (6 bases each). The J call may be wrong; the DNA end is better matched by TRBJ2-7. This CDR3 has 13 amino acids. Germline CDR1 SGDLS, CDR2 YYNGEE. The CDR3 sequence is CASSHGGRSEQYF. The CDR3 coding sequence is TGTGCCAGCAGCCATGGGGGGCGAAGCGAGCAGTACTTC.

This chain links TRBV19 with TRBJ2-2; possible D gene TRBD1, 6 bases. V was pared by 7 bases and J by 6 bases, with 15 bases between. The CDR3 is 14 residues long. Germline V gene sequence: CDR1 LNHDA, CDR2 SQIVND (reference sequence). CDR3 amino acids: CASTSLGAAGELFF. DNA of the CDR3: TGTGCCAGTACGTCCCTGGGGGCGGCCGGGGAGCTGTTTTTT.

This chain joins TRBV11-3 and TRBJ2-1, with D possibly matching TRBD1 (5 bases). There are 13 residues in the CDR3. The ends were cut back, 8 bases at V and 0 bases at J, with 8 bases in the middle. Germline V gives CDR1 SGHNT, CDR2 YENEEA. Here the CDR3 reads CASAQGSYNEQFF. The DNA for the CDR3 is TGTGCCAGCGCGCAGGGCTCCTACAATGAGCAGTTCTTC.

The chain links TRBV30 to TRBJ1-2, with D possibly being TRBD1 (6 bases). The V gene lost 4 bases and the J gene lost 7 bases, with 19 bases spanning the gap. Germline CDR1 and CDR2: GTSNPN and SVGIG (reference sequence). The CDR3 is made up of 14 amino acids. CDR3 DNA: TGTGCCTGGACCCGACAGGCTATCGGGGGTGGCTACACCTTC. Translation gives CAWTRQAIGGGYTF. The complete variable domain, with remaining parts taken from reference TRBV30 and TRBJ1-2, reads SQTIHQWPATLVQPVGSPLSLECTVEGTSNPNLYWYRQAAGRGLQLLFYSVGIGQISSEVPQNLSASRPQDRQFILSSKKLLLSDSGFYLCAWTRQAIGGGYTFGSGTRLTVV.

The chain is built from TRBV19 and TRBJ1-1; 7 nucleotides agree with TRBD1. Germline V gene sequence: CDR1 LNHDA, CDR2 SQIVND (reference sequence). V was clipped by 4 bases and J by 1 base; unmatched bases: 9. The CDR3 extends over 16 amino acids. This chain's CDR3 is CASSRRQGLRNTEAFF. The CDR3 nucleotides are TGTGCCAGTAGTAGGCGACAGGGTTTGAGGAACACTGAAGCTTTCTTT.

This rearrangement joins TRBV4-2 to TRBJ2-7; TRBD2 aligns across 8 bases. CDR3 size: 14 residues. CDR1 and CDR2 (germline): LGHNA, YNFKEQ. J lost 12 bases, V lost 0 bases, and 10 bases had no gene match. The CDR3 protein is CASSQDLDSGVLYF. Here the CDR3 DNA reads TGTGCCAGCAGCCAAGATCTGGATAGCGGGGTTCTGTACTTC.

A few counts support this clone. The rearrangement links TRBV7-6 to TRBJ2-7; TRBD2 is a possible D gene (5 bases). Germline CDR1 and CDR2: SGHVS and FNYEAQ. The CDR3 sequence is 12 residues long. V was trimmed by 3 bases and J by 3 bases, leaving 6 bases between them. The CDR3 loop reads CASSLGDYEQYF. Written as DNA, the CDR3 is TGTGCCAGCAGCTTGGGAGACTACGAGCAGTACTTC.

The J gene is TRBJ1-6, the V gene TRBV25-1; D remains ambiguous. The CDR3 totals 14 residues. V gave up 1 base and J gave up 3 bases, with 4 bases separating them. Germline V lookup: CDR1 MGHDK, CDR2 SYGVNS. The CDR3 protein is CASSESGYNSPLHF. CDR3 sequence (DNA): TGTGCCAGCAGTGAATCGGGCTATAATTCACCCCTCCACTTT. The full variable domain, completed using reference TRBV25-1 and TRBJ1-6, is EADIYQTPRYLVIGTGKKITLECSQTMGHDKMYWYQQDPGMELHLIHYSYGVNSTEKGDLSSESTVSRIRTEHFPLTLESARPSHTSQYLCASSESGYNSPLHFGNGTRLTVT.

DNA of the CDR3: TGTGCCAGCAGCTTGTCTGTCGGGGGCGTAGGCACCGGGGAGCTGTTTTTT. It translates to CASSLSVGGVGTGELFF. The J gene is TRBJ2-2, the V gene TRBV5-8; tentatively, D is TRBD1 or TRBD2 (6 bases each). V lost 1 base and J lost 4, with 17 bases in between. The germline CDR1 and CDR2 sequences are SGHTS and YDEGEE. This CDR3 contains 17 residues.

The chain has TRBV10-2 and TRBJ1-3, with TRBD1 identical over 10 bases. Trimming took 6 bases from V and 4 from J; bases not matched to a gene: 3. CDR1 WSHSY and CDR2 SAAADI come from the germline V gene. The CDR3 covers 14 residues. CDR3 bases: TGCGCCAGCAGAGGACAGGGGGACGGAAACACCATATATTTT. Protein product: CASRGQGDGNTIYF.

The CDR3 region is CASSPERGSYNEQFF. The CDR3, as DNA: TGTGCCAGCAGCCCCGAGCGGGGCTCCTACAATGAGCAGTTCTTC. The chain links TRBV11-1 to TRBJ2-1; 7 bases are a match to TRBD2. The junction had 4 bases not matched to a gene; V was cut back by 5 bases and J by 0 bases. The CDR3 has 15 residues. Germline CDR1 is SGHAT and CDR2 is FQDESV (reference sequence).